This T cell receptor (beta chain) was profiled in a study of cytomegalovirus exposure and HLA in healthy donors. Overall study findings and caveats: The study designated some 180 TCR beta chains cytomegalovirus-associated.

Produced via immunoSEQ multiplex PCR; TCRdb's table is partial and in-frame only. This table has about 200,000 clones, around four fifths appearing once. The ends were cut back, 3 bases at V and 6 bases at J, with 12 bases in the middle. The CDR3 runs to 12 residues. Germline V lookup: CDR1 GTSNPN, CDR2 SVGIG (reference sequence). This clone showed up just once. The target antigen is unknown. Input material: PBMCs. The TCR sequence derives from a woman in her late teens or twenties in good health and CMV-seronegative. V gene TRBV30 combines with J gene TRBJ2-7; no definite D call. CDR3 nucleotide sequence: TGTGCCTGGAGCTCACAGACTTCCGAGCAGTACTTC. Translating it yields CAWSSQTSEQYF.